The rows below give T cell receptor beta chains drawn from one sample of a study of shared clonotypes between healthy human individuals. Measured with immunoSEQ multiplex PCR; TCRdb has only the in-frame clones, and not every one. Altogether about 2.1 million clones are present, just under 95% being singletons, with the ten largest covering approximately 1.6%. Sequencing was performed on naive CD8+ T cells from PBMCs. These receptors were collected from a man younger than 30 in good health. Some clones in this sample may be carry-over from other donors' samples. CDR3s include the opening cysteine and the closing phenylalanine or tryptophan. Fields, in order: V gene, CDR3 protein.

TRBV11-3 | CASSLRTSGNYEQYF
TRBV7-2 | CASSSTWEGRDYGYTF
TRBV4-1 | CASSQAGSYEQYF
TRBV28 | CASGVGTEAFF
TRBV5-1 | CASSLALAATPADTQYF
TRBV21-1 | CASSQDNRGEGEAFF
TRBV5-1 | CASSSQGQGYEQYF
TRBV28 | CASSWGRGYTF
TRBV7-9 | CASSSLAGEVYEQYF
TRBV7-9 | CASSRDRVVNTEAFF
TRBV10-3 | CAISRTTGLAGYEQYF
TRBV13 | CASSLGPQGAGEQYF
TRBV29-1 | CSVAGVAANTEAFF
TRBV25-1 | CASSVLENYGYTF
TRBV28 | CASSLNGRLPDTEAFF
TRBV27 | CASSSSQAPYYEQYF
TRBV27 | CASSLGSGRAYEQYF
TRBV6-6 | CASKRLSDGDNEQFF
TRBV6-6 | CASSVRLAGVYEQYF
TRBV4-3 | CASSQDLLVNGANVLTF
TRBV28 | CASSTLGGGGYTF
TRBV28 | CASSLPDRAVLSTDTQYF
TRBV9 | CASSVEGRSNQPQHF
TRBV2 | CASSEGTFAYEQYF
TRBV5-1 | CASTQYGLKGVYEQYF
TRBV19 | CASRTKGNTEAFF
TRBV11-2 | CASSPRTRPPYEQYF
TRBV2 | CASSGNFDNEQFF